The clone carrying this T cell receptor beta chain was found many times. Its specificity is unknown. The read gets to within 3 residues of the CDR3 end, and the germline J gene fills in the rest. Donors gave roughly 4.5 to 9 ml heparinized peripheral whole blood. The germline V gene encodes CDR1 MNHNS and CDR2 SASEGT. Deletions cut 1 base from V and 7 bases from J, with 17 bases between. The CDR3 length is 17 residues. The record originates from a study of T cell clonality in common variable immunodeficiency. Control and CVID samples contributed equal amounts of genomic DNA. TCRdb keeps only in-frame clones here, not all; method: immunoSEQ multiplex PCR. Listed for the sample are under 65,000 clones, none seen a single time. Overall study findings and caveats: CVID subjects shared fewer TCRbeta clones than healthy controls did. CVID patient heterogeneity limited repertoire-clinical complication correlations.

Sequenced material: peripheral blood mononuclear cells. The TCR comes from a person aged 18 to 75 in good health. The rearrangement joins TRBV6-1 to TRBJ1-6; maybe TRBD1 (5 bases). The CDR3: CASSEVILRATNSPLHF. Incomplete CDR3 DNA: TGTGCCAGCAGTGAAGTTATCCTCAGGGCCACCAATTCACCC.